This T cell receptor beta chain was sequenced in a study of shared clonotypes between healthy human individuals (dated by TCRdb to about 2020). Regarding the study in general: The cohort comprised a couple of women and a few men aged 18 to 49 years. For each donor, CD4 naive and CD4 memory were each given three plates, CD8 naive was given two plates, and CD8 memory was given one plate. Blood TCR repertoires of about 5 healthy adults were deeply sequenced to estimate repertoire size and the extent of clonotype sharing between individuals. Different laboratories and diverse techniques were used to prepare libraries and sequence TCR repertoires, to increase sequencing depth and limit assay-specific biases. Each donor's leukapheresis produced roughly between roughly 0.85 and 10 billion PBMCs.

Concerning this clone: Which antigen it targets is not known. There are no base qualities to consult, and no much larger clone falls within one base.

Using the deep immunoSEQ assay, TCR CDR3 regions were amplified from genomic DNA by multiplex PCR. Genomic DNA extracted from each cell subset was distributed evenly over all wells of several immunoSEQ 96-well plates, and each plate served as one replicate. For sorted subsets, about 210 ng of genomic DNA, equivalent to 25,000 to 35,000 T cell genomes, went into each replicate PCR. Purified libraries were quantified with a Qubit 3.0 fluorometer, sized on a Bioanalyzer 2100, and re-quantified with the KAPA Library Quantification kit. Every immunoSEQ 96-well plate was sequenced on a separate single-read 150-cycle Illumina NextSeq 550 flow cell. In the paper's pipeline: Because the immunoSEQ output included only junctional sequences and no quality scores, the filtering could not be the same as the filtering used for full-length reads. To assign V/J genes and CDR3, sequences were annotated against IMGT germline references using PyIR, a Python wrapper for IgBLAST v1.9. Reads with weak V/J assignments (E-value above 1e-6), missing CDR3, stop codons, out-of-frame junctions, or ambiguous translated residues were removed. A V3J clonotype was defined by an identical inferred V gene, J gene, and CDR3 amino acid sequence. To compute the percentage overlap between repertoires, the number of shared unique clonotypes was divided by the size of the smaller repertoire. Repertoire richness was assessed with RTK rarefaction, the Chao1 estimator, and Recon v2.1 estimates of unobserved clonotypes. Generation probabilities for all TCRbeta clonotypes obtained by the gDNA method from a handful of donors were computed using OLGA. TCRdb obtained this table from immuneACCESS and retained in-frame rearrangements with V and J assigned. These tables miss some clones; where compared with another copy, unresolved V genes account for less than half of the shortfall, and the remainder is unexplained. That table gives V, J and clone size, and the DNA gave D and trimming. The sample profile shows over a million clones; about 76% of them were found once. The ten top clones hold about 1.5% of the sample.

Donors were healthy HIV-negative adults with no recently reported acute infections or vaccinations. Every donor was a Caucasian adult living in Nashville, Tennessee, USA. Magnetic negative selection was used to enrich CD4+ T cells, after which naive cells were positively selected on CD45RA and the negative fraction became the memory subset. Blood was obtained by leukapheresis, after which PBMCs were separated by Ficoll-Histopaque density gradient centrifugation and cryopreserved in liquid nitrogen vapor phase. Purity and quantity of every magnetically sorted T cell population were checked by analytical flow cytometry. Each sorted fraction had its genomic DNA isolated and then quantified by UV absorbance on a Nanodrop 2000c. V is shortened by 4 bases, J by 1 base, and the region joining them spans 16 bases. The germline V gene supplies CDR1 MGHRA and CDR2 YSYEKL. The CDR3 runs 16 amino acids, cysteine and phenylalanine included. The CDR3 DNA has 48 bases and is translated from base 1.

Beyond this particular receptor, the publication reports: Because the study included only a small number of donors, the genetic and exposure-history diversity represented was limited. Naive subsets generally had larger estimated clonotype richness than memory subsets. Higher generation probabilities were observed for clonotypes shared by all four sorted-subset donors than for non-shared clonotypes. Across four donors, about 4.5% of naive CD4, approximately 3.5% of naive CD8, under 2.5% of memory CD4, and roughly 0.4% of memory CD8 clonotypes were shared. Pairwise subsampling indicated that sequencing depth was expected to affect the degree of clonotype sharing among donors. Only blood was sampled, and tissue TCR repertoires likely differ from those in blood. Rarefaction of sorted-subset datasets indicated incomplete sequencing despite the large sequencing depth.

The sample was memory CD4+ T cells sorted from blood. Explained via the paper, the cell subset or site label denotes: CD45RA-negative fraction. The origin of this receptor is a young man in good health. The rearranged segments are TRBV4-1 and TRBJ1-1; no confident D gene assignment can be made. The CDR3 protein: CASSPPAAAGNTEAFF. The nucleotide sequence reads as follows: TGCGCCAGCAGCCCCCCCGCCGCGGCCGGGAACACTGAAGCTTTCTTT.